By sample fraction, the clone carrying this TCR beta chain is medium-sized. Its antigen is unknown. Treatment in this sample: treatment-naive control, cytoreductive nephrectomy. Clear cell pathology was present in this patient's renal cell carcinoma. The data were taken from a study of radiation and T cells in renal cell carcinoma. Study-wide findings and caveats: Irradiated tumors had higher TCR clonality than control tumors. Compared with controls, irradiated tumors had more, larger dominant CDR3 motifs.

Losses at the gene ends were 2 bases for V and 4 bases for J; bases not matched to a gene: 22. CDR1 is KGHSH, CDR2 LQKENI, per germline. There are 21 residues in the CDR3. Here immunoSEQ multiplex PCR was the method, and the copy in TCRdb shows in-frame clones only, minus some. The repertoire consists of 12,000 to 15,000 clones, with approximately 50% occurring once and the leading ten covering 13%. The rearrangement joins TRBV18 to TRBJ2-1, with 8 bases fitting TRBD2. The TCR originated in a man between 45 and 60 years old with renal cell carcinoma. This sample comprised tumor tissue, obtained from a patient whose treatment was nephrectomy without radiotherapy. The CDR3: CASSPEAREGLPTMAYNEQFF. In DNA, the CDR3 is TGTGCCAGCTCACCAGAGGCCCGGGAGGGACTCCCGACCATGGCTTACAATGAGCAGTTCTTC.